This TCR beta chain originates from a study of cytomegalovirus exposure and HLA in healthy donors. Turning to the study itself: The study's early data release held 75 million to 95 million unique TCRs from HLA-typed donors. Study observations and caveats: Presence/absence analyses assumed roughly uniform sequencing depth across donors, which may not hold.

Between the trimmed V and J ends, which lost 0 bases and 8 bases, there was a span of 5 bases. The CDR3 covers 11 residues. The germline V gene encodes CDR1 GTSNPN and CDR2 SVGIG (reference sequence). As to this clone: What it binds is unknown.

Primers: 60 Vbeta forward and 13 Jbeta reverse. This table comes from immunoSEQ multiplex PCR, and its TCRdb copy is limited to in-frame clones, with some not included. The sample lists around 120,000 clones; around 81% were seen once. The sample comprised PBMCs. The chain couples TRBV30 to TRBJ2-1; D unresolved. The TCR was taken from a man between 18 and 29 years old in good health and CMV-seronegative. The CDR3, as DNA: TGTGCCTGGAGTGTACTGGATGAGCAGTTCTTC. Protein product: CAWSVLDEQFF.